The 16 T cell receptor beta chains reported below all come from one sample, sequenced in a study of T cell repertoires in cytomegalovirus infection. From the reads, TCRdb called clonotypes with MiXCR, one entry per CDR3 protein. Among 350,000 to 500,000 distinct CDR3 sequences listed, roughly 30% were seen once. Material: PBMCs. These receptors all come from a human donor in good health (CMV status not recorded). Some clones in this sample may be carry-over from other donors' samples.

This clonotype has more than one count but fewer than ten. The chain is built from TRBV19 and TRBJ1-5; D gene unclear. The CDR3 runs 16 residues. The germline V gene has CDR1 LNHDA and CDR2 SQIVND (reference sequence). V shed 3 bases and J shed 2 bases, with 14 bases lying between them. The CDR3 DNA sequence: TGTGCCAGTAGTATCACCAGAGCGGAGGGCAATCAGCCCCAGCATTTT. Its protein is CASSITRAEGNQPQHF.

Only a few counts were recorded for this clonotype. This rearrangement joins TRBV4-1 to TRBJ1-6; D unresolved. This CDR3 region has 14 residues. The V gene's germline CDR1 is MGHRA and CDR2 YSYEKL. With 1 base removed from V and 3 bases from J, the gap between germline ends came to 4 bases. The CDR3 reads CASSQGFYNSPLHF. The CDR3 nucleotides are TGCGCCAGCAGCCAAGGATTCTATAATTCACCCCTCCACTTT.

Of note for this clonotype: Since no conserved phenylalanine or tryptophan closes the CDR3, a read error is the likely cause. The J gene is TRBJ2-7, the V gene TRBV7-2, with D perhaps TRBD1 (6 bases). V lost 4 bases, J lost 4 bases, and 11 bases lay in between. CDR1 is SGHTA and CDR2 is FQGNSA in the germline V gene. The CDR3 is made up of 13 amino acids. CDR3 sequence: CASSSTQGYEQYL. Written as DNA, the CDR3 is TGTGCCAGCAGCTCAACACAGGGTTACGAGCAGTACTTA.

J is TRBJ2-1 and V is TRBV18; D is possibly TRBD2 (6 bases). V was trimmed by 3 bases and J by 6 bases, leaving 15 bases between them. Germline values: CDR1 KGHSH, CDR2 LQKENI. This CDR3 is 15 amino acids long. CDR3 residues: CASSPVGGYLNEQFF. The CDR3 DNA follows: TGTGCCAGCTCACCCGTTGGGGGGTACCTCAATGAGCAGTTCTTC.

This chain uses TRBV29-1 with TRBJ2-1; D is ambiguous. This CDR3 spans 12 amino acids. Germline lookup yields CDR1 SQVTM and CDR2 ANQGSEA. V lost 4 bases and J 5 bases, leaving 9 bases between the germline ends. The CDR3 coding sequence is TGCAGCGTTGCCAGGACGAACAATGAGCAGTTCTTC. Translated: CSVARTNNEQFF.

The chain carries TRBV27 and TRBJ1-5; TRBD1 aligns across 9 bases. J was trimmed by 7 bases and V by 5 bases; bases with no gene match: 6. This CDR3 has 14 residues. Germline values: CDR1 MNHEY, CDR2 SMNVEV (reference sequence). The CDR3: CASSPRQGEQPQHF. Written as DNA, the CDR3 is TGTGCCAGCAGTCCTCGACAGGGGGAACAGCCCCAGCATTTT.

V gene TRBV20-1 combines with J gene TRBJ2-7; 12 positions agree with TRBD2. Germline lookup yields CDR1 DFQATT and CDR2 SNEGSKA (reference sequence). The CDR3 extends over 16 amino acids. Trimming cost V 8 bases and J 2 bases; bases outside gene matches: 13. Here the CDR3 DNA reads TGCAGTACTGCGACTAGCGGGGGCCCATACCCCTACGAGCAGTACTTC. Its protein product is CSTATSGGPYPYEQYF.

The chain has TRBV29-1 and TRBJ1-2, with 7 bases matching TRBD1. The CDR3 length is 15 residues. Germline V gene lookup returns CDR1 SQVTM and CDR2 ANQGSEA. V trimming: 7 bases; J trimming: 3 bases; junction bases outside the gene matches: 14. The CDR3: CSASLPGRGDYGYTF. The CDR3 region has the DNA TGCAGCGCCTCCTTGCCGGGCAGGGGGGACTATGGCTACACCTTC.

The sample holds a few counts of this clonotype. This sequence joins TRBV2 and TRBJ2-1, with a possible D match to TRBD2 (7 bases). Per the germline V gene, CDR1 is SNHLY and CDR2 is FYNNEI. With 7 bases removed from V and 8 bases from J, the gap between germline ends came to 21 bases. The CDR3 is made up of 15 amino acids. The CDR3 DNA follows: TGTGCCAGCACCCTCTATAGGGGGGGCCAAGATGAGCAGTTCTTC. This encodes CASTLYRGGQDEQFF.

The chain uses TRBV7-8 and TRBJ2-6; maybe TRBD1 (6 bases). The CDR3 is 20 amino acids. Deletions cut 5 bases from V and 2 bases from J, with 25 bases between. Germline V gene data show CDR1 as SGHVS and CDR2 as FQNEAQ. This chain's CDR3 is CASSKGTTPKFMPGANVLTF. The CDR3 nucleotides read TGTGCCAGCAGCAAAGGGACAACCCCTAAGTTTATGCCTGGGGCCAACGTCCTGACTTTC.

The chain has TRBV11-2 and TRBJ2-7; D not certain. CDR1 is SGHAT, CDR2 FQNNGV, per germline. This CDR3 spans 14 amino acids. Trimming took off 7 bases at V and 0 bases at J, with 13 bases between the two ends. Here the CDR3 DNA reads TGTGCCAGCAAACCCCCCAAAAGCTCCTACGAGCAGTACTTC. It is translated as CASKPPKSSYEQYF.

The rearrangement links TRBV6-5 to TRBJ1-1, with 9 bases identical to TRBD1. Germline CDR1 MNHEY, CDR2 SVGAGI. Trimming at V came to 3 bases and at J to 3 bases, leaving 8 bases not matched to a gene. This CDR3 contains 16 residues. The CDR3 reads CASSYFGTGRDTEAFF. The CDR3 bases are TGTGCCAGCAGTTATTTCGGGACAGGGCGGGACACTGAAGCTTTCTTT.

This chain links TRBV7-2 with TRBJ2-2; tentative D call: TRBD2 (7 bases). The ends were cut back, 5 bases at V and 4 bases at J, with 17 bases in the middle. The CDR3 spans 16 residues. Germline assignment: CDR1 SGHTA and CDR2 FQGNSA. The CDR3 nucleotides read TGTGCCAGCAGCCCGAAGGGGGGGGCGGGCACCGGGGAGCTGTTTTTT. Translation: CASSPKGGAGTGELFF.

This clonotype turned up a few times. J is TRBJ1-1 and V is TRBV6-4; D is possibly TRBD1 (6 bases). The germline gives CDR1 MRHNA, CDR2 SNTAGT. The CDR3 extends over 18 amino acids. V dropped 7 bases and J dropped 1 base, with 25 bases sitting between them. The CDR3 spells CASMDNPSRQASNTEAFF. The DNA of the CDR3 is TGTGCCAGCATGGACAATCCCTCTCGACAGGCGTCGAACACTGAAGCTTTCTTT.

The rearrangement joins TRBV5-1 to TRBJ2-1; D unclear. Trimming took 1 base from V and 7 from J, leaving 9 bases between them. CDR3 length equals 13 residues. Germline V gives CDR1 SGHRS, CDR2 YFSETQ. In DNA form, the CDR3 reads TGCGCCAGCAGCTTGAGGAGTGGGAATGAGCAGTTCTTC. It is translated as CASSLRSGNEQFF.

This clonotype has at least ten counts. The chain links TRBV7-2 to TRBJ2-3; D gene unclear. Germline CDR1 is SGHTA and CDR2 is FQGNSA. V was clipped by 5 bases and J by 3 bases, with 9 bases between them. The CDR3 is made up of 13 amino acids. In DNA, the CDR3 is TGTGCCAGCAGCCTACTGTGGACAGATACGCAGTATTTT. It encodes CASSLLWTDTQYF.